The TCR beta chain described here comes from a study of vaccination and CD4 T cells after COVID-19. Background on the study: Post-vaccine specimens were obtained a median around 72 days after dose two (range 14 to 241).

Study-wide points: Post-infection sampling omitted early timepoints and covered relatively few convalescent patients.

Treatment: roughly 10-day PBMC culture with coronavirus spike peptide pools or control peptides (ViraFEST assay). The unexposed donor provided CD4+ T cells, which were taken before the COVID-19 pandemic (2011-2018). The Oncomine TCR Beta short-read assay was what sequenced the DNA obtained from cultured CD4+ T cells. One entry per CDR3 protein results from TCRdb running MiXCR on the PCR reads. Of about 6,600 distinct CDR3 sequences listed, approximately 40% are singletons. Comments on this clonotype: Its target is not known.

This CDR3 comprises 13 residues. The V gene lost 3 bases and the J gene lost 10 bases, with 18 bases spanning the gap. Looked up from germline, CDR1 is SQVTM and CDR2 is ANQGSEA. Sample: CD4+ T cells from blood, cultured in vitro. This chain joins TRBV29-1 and TRBJ1-1; D gene uncertain. The clonotype originates from a human donor in good health. Written as DNA, the CDR3 is TGCAGCGTTGATCAAACCGAGGGCTTGATAGCTTTCTTT. This codes for CSVDQTEGLIAFF.